In its sample, the clone carrying this T cell receptor (beta chain) was seen many times. Its antigen is not known. In a library made to pick up alpha chains, this beta chain is a stray read with a size that means little. This record comes from a study of spatial heterogeneity in lung cancer. About the study: In the raw reads, each unique TCR and UMI combination was present more than ten times on average. Whole-study findings and limits: Nonsynonymous mutation counts, ubiquitous and regional, were tracked by the respective counts of ubiquitous and regional expanded TCRs. Counts that tracked tumor mutation counts were those of expanded intratumoral alpha and beta TCRs.

The sample's time point: sample taken at primary tumor resection. Unsorted whole RNA samples from tumor, nontumor lung or frozen PBMC were sequenced. TCRdb reprocessed the 5' RACE reads via MiXCR and lists one record per CDR3 protein. The sample consists of around 12,000 distinct CDR3 sequences, 5.6% of them appearing once. The CDR3 length is 18 residues. Per the germline V gene, CDR1 is SGDLS and CDR2 is YYNGEE. Deletions cut 3 bases from V and 0 bases from J, with 16 bases between. The sequence was obtained from a female donor with early-stage non-small cell lung cancer. The specimen was lung tumor tissue, collected at surgery. The rearrangement uses TRBV9 and TRBJ2-6; D may match TRBD1 or TRBD2 (7 bases each). The CDR3 DNA sequence: TGTGCCAGCAGCGCCCTCAGGGGGGGTTACTCTGGGGCCAACGTCCTGACTTTC. Amino acid sequence: CASSALRGGYSGANVLTF.